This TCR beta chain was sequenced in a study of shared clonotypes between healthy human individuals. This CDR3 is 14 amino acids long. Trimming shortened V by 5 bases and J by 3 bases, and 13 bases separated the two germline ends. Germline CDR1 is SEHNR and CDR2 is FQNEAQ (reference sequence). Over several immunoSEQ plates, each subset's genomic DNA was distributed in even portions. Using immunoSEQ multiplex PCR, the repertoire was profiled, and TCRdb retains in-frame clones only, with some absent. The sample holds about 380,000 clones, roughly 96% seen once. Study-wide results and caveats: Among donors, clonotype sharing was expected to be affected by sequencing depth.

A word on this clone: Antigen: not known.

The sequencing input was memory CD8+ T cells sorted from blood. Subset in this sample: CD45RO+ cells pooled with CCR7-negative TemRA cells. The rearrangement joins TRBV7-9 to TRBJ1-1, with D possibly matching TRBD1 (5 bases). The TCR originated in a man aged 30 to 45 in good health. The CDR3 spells CASSRGRDYTEAFF. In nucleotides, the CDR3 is TGTGCCAGCAGCAGGGGCAGGGATTACACTGAAGCTTTCTTT.